This entry lists 31 T cell receptor beta chains sequenced from one sample in a study of Graves' ophthalmopathy and Graves' hyperthyroidism. Amplification of TCR beta CDR3 regions used RNA transcripts. The first-round RT-PCR employed HTBI primers together with the Qiagen OneStep RT-PCR kit. A multiplex PCR was then performed as the second round. TCRdb processed the multiplex PCR reads anew with MiXCR; each CDR3 protein has one entry. The sample contains about 220,000 distinct CDR3 sequences, roughly a fifth of which appear only once. Material for sequencing was peripheral blood. Receptors were obtained from a woman between 50 and 59 years old with Graves' ophthalmopathy.

At least ten counts were recorded for this clonotype. V and J are TRBV6-1 and TRBJ1-1; D is undetermined. The ends were cut back, 6 bases at V and 1 base at J, with 12 bases in the middle. Looked up from germline, CDR1 is MNHNS and CDR2 is SASEGT. The CDR3 consists of 14 residues. The CDR3 is CASRDRRANTEAFF. CDR3 nucleotide sequence: TGTGCCAGCAGGGATAGACGGGCGAACACTGAAGCTTTCTTT.

The sample holds many counts of this clonotype. The chain links TRBV19 to TRBJ1-5, with 7 bases lining up with TRBD1. Germline CDR1 LNHDA, CDR2 SQIVND (reference sequence). V lost 4 bases to trimming and J lost 3 bases; unmatched junction nucleotides: 3. The CDR3 loop spans 14 amino acids. In DNA, the CDR3 is TGTGCCAGTAGTACGACAGGGAACAATCAGCCCCAGCATTTT. Residues: CASSTTGNNQPQHF.

The J gene is TRBJ1-1, the V gene TRBV6-1; TRBD1 matches at 8 bases. The CDR3 is made up of 11 amino acids. The V gene's germline CDR1 is MNHNS and CDR2 SASEGT. The trim removed 11 bases at V and 5 bases at J, leaving 4 bases unmatched. The CDR3 coding sequence is TGTGCCGGACAGGGACAGACTGAAGCTTTCTTT. As protein: CAGQGQTEAFF.

This clonotype was seen ten or more times. The genes are TRBV28 and TRBJ2-5; a possible D gene is TRBD2 (5 bases). The V gene lost 5 bases and the J gene lost 0 bases, with 25 bases spanning the gap. This CDR3 contains 19 residues. CDR1 is MDHEN, CDR2 SYDVKM, per germline. DNA of the CDR3: TGTGCCAGCAGTCCCGGGGAGCTGACCCTATTCTCGTACCAAGAGACCCAGTACTTC. Its protein product is CASSPGELTLFSYQETQYF.

This clonotype was recorded once. The chain links TRBV6-5 to TRBJ1-1, with 11 bases identical to TRBD1. V lost 4 bases to trimming and J lost 5 bases; unmatched junction nucleotides: 3. The CDR3 spans 14 residues. Germline V gives CDR1 MNHEY, CDR2 SVGAGI. The CDR3 DNA reads TGTGCCAGCAGTTGGGACAGGGGGTATACTGAAGCTTTCTTT. Protein: CASSWDRGYTEAFF.

This clonotype was seen many times. The chain couples TRBV7-3 to TRBJ1-6; 7 positions agree with TRBD1. The CDR3 has 15 amino acids. Germline lookup yields CDR1 SGHTA and CDR2 FQGTGA. J was trimmed by 6 bases and V by 3 bases; bases with no gene match: 5. The chain's CDR3 is CASSLRTGRNSPLHF. The CDR3 nucleotides read TGTGCCAGCAGCTTGCGGACAGGACGTAATTCACCCCTCCACTTT.

This clonotype has ten or more counts. V is TRBV19 and J is TRBJ1-1, with D perhaps TRBD1 (6 bases). The germline V and J ends were trimmed by 4 bases and 4 bases, with 22 bases remaining between them. Germline V gene lookup returns CDR1 LNHDA and CDR2 SQIVND (reference sequence). The CDR3 has 17 amino acids. The CDR3, as DNA: TGTGCCAGTAGTACCCCGCGGGGGGGGGGCAGGAGCACTGAAGCTTTCTTT. Protein: CASSTPRGGGRSTEAFF.

The J gene is TRBJ2-5, the V gene TRBV2; TRBD2 agrees at 8 bases. Germline V CDR1 and CDR2: SNHLY, FYNNEI. The CDR3 contains 15 residues. Unmatched junction bases numbered 6, after V lost 1 base and J lost 5 bases. As DNA, the CDR3 is TGTGCCAGCAGTGAAGGAGGTAGCGGGGCTGAGACCCAGTACTTC. It codes for CASSEGGSGAETQYF.

This clonotype was recorded at least ten times. The CDR3 sequence: CASRRTGTVGSPLHF. CDR3 nucleotides: TGTGCCAGCAGGCGAACCGGGACAGTGGGTTCACCCCTCCACTTT. The chain joins TRBV6-2 or TRBV6-3 to TRBJ1-6; TRBD1 matches 7 bases. V was pared by 6 bases and J by 9 bases, with 11 bases of the junction left unmatched. Germline loops: CDR1 MNHEY, CDR2 SVGEGT. The CDR3 runs 15 residues.

This clonotype was detected many times. The chain is built from TRBV6-1 and TRBJ1-6; D gene unclear. The germline V and J ends were trimmed by 2 bases and 7 bases, with 12 bases remaining between them. In germline, CDR1 is MNHNS, CDR2 SASEGT. This CDR3 has 15 residues. The CDR3 reads CASSETLPLNSPLHF. The CDR3 coding sequence is TGTGCCAGCAGTGAAACGCTACCACTGAATTCACCCCTCCACTTT.

This clonotype was observed many times. The CDR3 loop is CATRWFGEVTGELFF. The CDR3 DNA sequence: TGTGCCACCAGGTGGTTCGGGGAGGTCACCGGGGAGCTGTTTTTT. The V call is TRBV15, the J call TRBJ2-2; maybe TRBD2 (6 bases). Between the trimmed V and J ends, which lost 6 bases and 4 bases, there was a span of 15 bases. Germline-derived CDR1 and CDR2 are LNHNV and YYDKDF (reference sequence). This CDR3 spans 15 amino acids.

In its sample, this clonotype was seen many times. The chain employs TRBV15 and TRBJ2-7; D ambiguous. The ends were cut back, 0 bases at V and 3 bases at J, with 6 bases in the middle. The CDR3 contains 13 residues. CDR1 LNHNV and CDR2 YYDKDF come from the germline V gene (reference sequence). CDR3 coding DNA: TGTGCCACCAGCAGAGAGGTTCACTACGAGCAGTACTTC. It is translated as CATSREVHYEQYF.

The V call is TRBV3-1, the J call TRBJ1-2, with unresolved D. This CDR3 spans 14 amino acids. Trimming stripped 8 bases from V and 6 bases from J, with 19 bases between. Germline V gives CDR1 LGHDT, CDR2 YNNKEL (reference sequence). Here the CDR3 DNA reads TGTGCCAGCTCTACAGTGGAGTCAATGAATGGCTACACCTTC. This sequence encodes CASSTVESMNGYTF.

This clonotype has ten or more counts. The V gene is TRBV6-1, the J gene TRBJ2-7; 9 positions agree with TRBD2. J gave up 3 bases and V 10 bases, and 10 bases lay outside the gene matches. Germline CDR1 is MNHNS and CDR2 is SASEGT. CDR3 length: 14 amino acids. CDR3 in amino acids: CATPELAGSYEQYF. CDR3 bases: TGTGCCACCCCAGAGCTAGCGGGAAGCTACGAGCAGTACTTC.

This clonotype was seen at least ten times. CDR3 nucleotide sequence: TGTGCCAGCAGCGGCCCTGACAGCGATAGCAATCAGCCCCAGCATTTT. This encodes CASSGPDSDSNQPQHF. The chain couples TRBV2 to TRBJ1-5; D is perhaps TRBD1 (5 bases). Germline V gene lookup returns CDR1 SNHLY and CDR2 FYNNEI. Trimming took 6 bases from V and 0 from J, leaving 15 bases between them. This CDR3 has 16 amino acids.

There are many counts of this clonotype. The gene calls are TRBV6-5 and TRBJ1-5; D is unclear. Looked up from germline, CDR1 is MNHEY and CDR2 is SVGAGI. This CDR3 region has 14 residues. Between the trimmed V and J ends, which lost 5 bases and 1 base, there was a span of 9 bases. As DNA, the CDR3 is TGTGCCAGCAGTCAGGAATTGAGCAATCAGCCCCAGCATTTT. Protein product: CASSQELSNQPQHF.

This chain links TRBV19 with TRBJ2-4; the match to TRBD1 covers 8 bases. There are 13 residues in the CDR3. Germline CDR1 reads LNHDA; CDR2 reads SQIVND (reference sequence). The V gene end was trimmed by 5 bases and the J gene end by 6 bases; junction bases not matched to a gene: 3. DNA for the CDR3: TGTGCCAGTAGTCCCGGGACAGGAAACATTCAGTACTTC. This encodes CASSPGTGNIQYF.

In this sample, this clonotype turned up a few times. The chain combines TRBV11-2 with TRBJ2-2; possibly TRBD2 for D (6 bases). Trimming took off 1 base at V and 5 bases at J, with 14 bases between the two ends. The CDR3 is 16 residues long. Germline CDR1 SGHAT, CDR2 FQNNGV. The CDR3 spells CASSLGDGRTTGELFF. CDR3 nucleotides: TGTGCCAGCAGCTTAGGGGACGGGAGAACTACCGGGGAGCTGTTTTTT.

This clonotype was observed a few times. The chain links TRBV9 to TRBJ1-1; TRBD1 aligns across 7 bases. V lost 4 bases and J lost 4; bases outside the gene matches: 7. From germline, CDR1 is SGDLS and CDR2 YYNGEE. The CDR3 length is 14 residues. CDR3 protein: CASSFTGEVTEAFF. Written as DNA, the CDR3 is TGTGCCAGCAGCTTTACAGGGGAGGTCACTGAAGCTTTCTTT.

This clonotype has ten or more counts. V is TRBV5-1 and J is TRBJ2-7, with D perhaps TRBD1 (5 bases). The V end was cut by 0 bases, the J end by 6 bases, with 10 bases between. This CDR3 has 13 amino acids. The germline CDR1 and CDR2 sequences are SGHRS and YFSETQ. The CDR3 is CASSLAAGFEQYF. DNA of the CDR3: TGCGCCAGCAGCTTGGCGGCAGGGTTCGAGCAGTACTTC.

This clonotype was recorded many times. The rearrangement joins TRBV9 to TRBJ2-7; 13 bases align to TRBD2. Germline CDR1 SGDLS, CDR2 YYNGEE. The CDR3 contains 15 residues. Trimming removed 3 bases from V and 6 bases from J; junction bases left unmatched: 6. The CDR3 spells CASSAAGTSGAEQYF. CDR3 bases: TGTGCCAGCAGCGCCGCGGGGACTAGCGGGGCCGAGCAGTACTTC.

This clonotype was detected many times. The J gene is TRBJ2-5, the V gene TRBV12-3 or TRBV12-4; D gene ambiguous. The CDR3 spans 14 residues. V shed 2 bases and J shed 4 bases, with 11 bases lying between them. The CDR3 DNA reads TGTGCCAGCAGTTTATTGTGGGTTACAGAGACCCAGTACTTC. It codes for CASSLLWVTETQYF.

This clonotype was seen many times. The chain joins TRBV27 to TRBJ1-3; D is perhaps TRBD1 (6 bases). Germline CDR1 MNHEY, CDR2 SMNVEV (reference sequence). The V and J ends lost 8 bases and 5 bases respectively, with 13 bases between them. The CDR3 runs 13 residues. CDR3 residues: CASVRGSRNTIYF. CDR3 bases: TGTGCCAGCGTCAGGGGATCTAGAAACACCATATATTTT.

This clonotype was seen ten or more times. The CDR3 DNA sequence: TGTGCCAGCAGTGCGGGACAGGGGGTTTCACCCCTCCACTTT. This translates into CASSAGQGVSPLHF. V usage is TRBV12-3 or TRBV12-4 and J usage is TRBJ1-6; 11 bases agree with TRBD1. J was trimmed by 9 bases and V by 5 bases; bases with no gene match: 3. The CDR3 contains 14 residues.

The J gene is TRBJ1-3, the V gene TRBV12-3 or TRBV12-4; the D is unclear. V was cut by 0 bases and J by 5 bases, with 5 bases left in between. CDR3 length: 13 residues. CDR3 protein: CASSLAHRNTIYF. The CDR3 DNA reads TGTGCCAGCAGTTTAGCCCATAGAAACACCATATATTTT.

This clonotype was picked up many times. CDR3 sequence: CSARLQGSNYEQYF. The CDR3 nucleotides read TGCAGTGCTAGGCTCCAGGGTTCAAACTACGAGCAGTACTTC. This chain connects TRBV20-1 to TRBJ2-7; tentatively, D is TRBD1 (5 bases). The CDR3 totals 14 residues. Trimming stripped 3 bases from V and 3 bases from J, with 15 bases between. The germline V gene encodes CDR1 DFQATT and CDR2 SNEGSKA (reference sequence).

This chain joins TRBV20-1 and TRBJ2-5; D gene unclear. Trimming left V 0 bases short and J 5 bases short, with 10 bases between. Germline CDR1 DFQATT, CDR2 SNEGSKA (reference sequence). This CDR3 spans 13 amino acids. CDR3 amino acids: CSAREQWSETQYF. CDR3 sequence (DNA): TGCAGTGCTAGAGAACAGTGGTCGGAGACCCAGTACTTC.

This clonotype was seen many times. This sequence joins TRBV9 and TRBJ2-7, with D perhaps matching TRBD1 or TRBD2 (5 bases each). The CDR3 extends over 16 amino acids. V was pared by 0 bases and J by 6 bases, with 19 bases between. CDR1 and CDR2 from the germline V gene are SGDLS and YYNGEE. CDR3 protein: CASSVDPGTQFGEQYF. The CDR3 DNA is TGTGCCAGCAGCGTAGACCCCGGGACCCAATTCGGCGAGCAGTACTTC.

This clonotype occurred many times. The V gene is TRBV7-6, the J gene TRBJ2-7; D possibly matches TRBD1 or TRBD2 (6 bases each). Germline V gene sequence: CDR1 SGHVS, CDR2 FNYEAQ. V was shortened by 5 bases and J by 6 bases, with 17 bases between the two germline ends. The CDR3 consists of 14 residues. CDR3 sequence (DNA): TGTGCCAGCAGCAGCGTCCCGGGGGCCGGCGAGCAGTACTTC. This translates into CASSSVPGAGEQYF.

V is TRBV6-1 and J is TRBJ2-7; TRBD1 matches 9 bases. The CDR3 sequence is 13 residues long. Germline V CDR1 and CDR2: MNHNS, SASEGT. CDR3 sequence reads: CATRDRAAYEQYF. CDR3 nucleotides: TGTGCTACCCGGGACAGGGCAGCCTACGAGCAGTACTTC.

This clonotype showed up many times. The chain recombines TRBV10-3 with TRBJ1-1, with D hard to call. CDR1 and CDR2 (germline): ENHRY, SYGVKD. Between the trimmed V and J ends, which lost 2 bases and 7 bases, there was a span of 5 bases. The CDR3 totals 11 residues. The CDR3 DNA follows: TGTGCCATCAGTGAGGCCCGTGAAGCTTTCTTT. Translating gives CAISEAREAFF.